The 11 T cell receptor beta chains given below trace back to one sample, sequenced in a study of low-dose radiotherapy and immunotherapy resistance in tumors. Described time point: after trial treatment. Treatment meaning: LDRT plus nivolumab, ipilimumab, low-dose cyclophosphamide and aspirin (RACIN trial). cDNA synthesis used a TRAV/TRBV-specific primer set for both chains. The authors amplified TCRs for about 18 PCR cycles with a constant-region primer and a V-primer adapter. TCRdb re-derived calls from the reads in MiXCR, one entry per CDR3 protein. The data contain 75,000 to 95,000 distinct CDR3 sequences, 20% to 25% of them singletons. The source was PBMCs, collected after low-dose radiotherapy plus immunotherapy. These receptors all come from a female donor with ovarian cancer.

This clonotype was recorded at least ten times. The V gene is TRBV30, the J gene TRBJ1-1; perhaps TRBD1 as D (6 bases). V was cut by 5 bases and J by 1 base, with 14 bases left in between. Germline V gene sequence: CDR1 GTSNPN, CDR2 SVGIG (reference sequence). The CDR3 runs to 14 residues. CDR3 sequence: CAWLRGGRNTEAFF. The CDR3 DNA sequence: TGTGCCTGGCTTAGGGGGGGAAGGAACACTGAAGCTTTCTTT. The complete variable domain, with remaining parts taken from reference TRBV30 and TRBJ1-1, reads SQTIHQWPATLVQPVGSPLSLECTVEGTSNPNLYWYRQAAGRGLQLLFYSVGIGQISSEVPQNLSASRPQDRQFILSSKKLLLSDSGFYLCAWLRGGRNTEAFFGQGTRLTVV.

Ten or more counts support this clonotype. The rearrangement joins TRBV6-2 or TRBV6-3 to TRBJ2-3, with D hard to call. The V end lost 0 bases, the J end lost 2 bases, and 6 bases lay between the germline ends. Germline V lookup: CDR1 MNHEY, CDR2 SVGEGT. The CDR3 runs 14 residues. CDR3 residues: CASSYSRSTDTQYF. CDR3 DNA: TGTGCCAGCAGTTACTCGCGCTCCACAGATACGCAGTATTTT.

The sample holds many counts of this clonotype. The CDR3 region has the DNA TGTGCCAGCAGCTTAGCACTAGCGGGGGGCTACGAGCAGTACTTC. Encoded protein: CASSLALAGGYEQYF. This chain connects TRBV11-2 to TRBJ2-7; 12 nucleotides match TRBD2. V dropped 1 base and J dropped 3; count of bases not matched to a gene: 1. CDR1 and CDR2 from the germline V gene are SGHAT and FQNNGV. The CDR3 length is 15 residues.

The chain combines TRBV20-1 with TRBJ1-1, with 9 bases aligning to TRBD1. CDR3 length: 14 residues. Per germline, CDR1 DFQATT and CDR2 SNEGSKA (reference sequence). J gave up 4 bases and V 6 bases, and 9 bases lay outside the gene matches. The CDR3 sequence is CSAERTGAGTEAFF. CDR3 DNA: TGCAGTGCCGAGAGGACAGGGGCGGGCACTGAAGCTTTCTTT.

This clonotype has a count of ten or more. V is TRBV7-2 and J is TRBJ2-4; D possibly corresponds to TRBD2 (9 bases). Trimming cost V 3 bases and J 16 bases, with 22 bases left between them. This CDR3 has 14 amino acids. Germline V CDR1 and CDR2: SGHTA, FQGNSA. The CDR3 sequence is CASSLARGREGQYF. As DNA, the CDR3 is TGTGCCAGCAGCTTGGCCAGGGGGCGGGAGGGGCAATACTTC.

At least ten counts were recorded for this clonotype. This chain uses TRBV7-2 with TRBJ2-6; TRBD2 aligns across 7 bases. The germline CDR1 and CDR2 sequences are SGHTA and FQGNSA. With V trimmed by 1 base and J by 4 bases, 10 bases remained unmatched. This CDR3 region has 18 residues. The CDR3 sequence is CASSLGPSGGTGANVLTF. The CDR3 DNA reads TGTGCCAGCAGCTTAGGCCCCTCGGGGGGTACGGGGGCCAACGTCCTGACTTTC.

Comments on this clonotype: The likely explanation is a read error, given a far larger clone one base away. The chain couples TRBV2 to TRBJ2-7; 9 bases align to TRBD2. The V gene's germline CDR1 is SNHLY and CDR2 FYNNEI. The J segment lost 7 bases and the V segment lost 1 base, leaving 8 bases of the junction unmatched. The CDR3 extends over 15 amino acids. In DNA form, the CDR3 reads TGTGCCAGCAGTGAAGGGACTAGCGCCTACAATGAGCAGTACTTC. This codes for CASSEGTSAYNEQYF. Combining the CDR3 with reference TRBV2 and TRBJ2-7 gives the whole variable domain EPEVTQTPSHQVTQMGQEVILRCVPISNHLYFYWYRQILGQKVEFLVSFYNNEISEKSEIFDDQFSVERPDGSNFTLKIRSTKLEDSAMYFCASSEGTSAYNEQYFGPGTRLTVT.

Concerning this clonotype itself: This is likely an artifact of a read error, given a far larger clone one base away. The V and J genes are TRBV11-3 and TRBJ2-1; the D call may be TRBD1 or TRBD2 (5 bases each). V gave up 0 bases and J gave up 10 bases, with 13 bases separating them. The CDR3 is made up of 14 amino acids. Germline lookup yields CDR1 SGHNT and CDR2 YENEEA. The CDR3 DNA follows: TGTGCCAGCAGCTTAGAAGCTGAGGGGTACGAGCAGTTCTTC. Translating gives CASSLEAEGYEQFF.

With respect to this clonotype: A far larger clone is one base from this, pointing to a likely read error. The gene calls are TRBV5-5 and TRBJ2-7; 10 bases align to TRBD2. CDR3 length: 15 amino acids. Germline values: CDR1 SGHKS, CDR2 YYEKEE (reference sequence). J was trimmed by 7 bases and V by 2 bases; bases with no gene match: 9. This CDR3 is CASSLLAGSYNEQYF. The CDR3 nucleotides are TGTGCCAGCAGCTTACTAGCGGGGTCCTACAATGAGCAGTACTTC. Drawing the rest from reference TRBV5-5 and TRBJ2-7, the complete variable domain is DAGVTQSPTHLIKTRGQQVTLRCSPISGHKSVSWYQQVLGQGPQFIFQYYEKEERGRGNFPDRFSARQFPNYSSELNVNALLLGDSALYLCASSLLAGSYNEQYFGPGTRLTVT.

There are many counts of this clonotype. The chain recombines TRBV5-6 with TRBJ2-1; no reliable D call. Trimming took 0 bases from V and 7 from J, leaving 11 bases between them. The CDR3 has 14 residues. Per germline, CDR1 SGHDT and CDR2 YYEEEE. CDR3 nucleotide sequence: TGTGCCAGCAGCTTGGACACAGTCGAAAATGAGCAGTTCTTC. Its translation is CASSLDTVENEQFF.

The chain combines TRBV30 with TRBJ1-5; 7 positions agree with TRBD1. CDR3 size: 12 residues. Germline V lookup: CDR1 GTSNPN, CDR2 SVGIG (reference sequence). The CDR3 sequence is CRTRGRHQPQHF. CDR3 nucleotides: TGTCGGACGAGGGGGCGACATCAGCCCCAGCATTTT.